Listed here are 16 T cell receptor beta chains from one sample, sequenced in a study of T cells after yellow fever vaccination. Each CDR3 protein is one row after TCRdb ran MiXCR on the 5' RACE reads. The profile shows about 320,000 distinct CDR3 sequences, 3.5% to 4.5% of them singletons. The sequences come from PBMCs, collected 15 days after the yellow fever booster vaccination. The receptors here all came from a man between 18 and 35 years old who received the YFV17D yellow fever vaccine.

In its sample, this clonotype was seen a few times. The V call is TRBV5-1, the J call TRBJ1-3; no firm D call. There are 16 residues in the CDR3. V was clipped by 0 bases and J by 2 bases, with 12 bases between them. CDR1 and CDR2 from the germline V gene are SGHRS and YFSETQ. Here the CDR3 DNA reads TGCGCCAGCAGCTTGGTTGGCGGGTCAGCTGGAAACACCATATATTTT. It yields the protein CASSLVGGSAGNTIYF.

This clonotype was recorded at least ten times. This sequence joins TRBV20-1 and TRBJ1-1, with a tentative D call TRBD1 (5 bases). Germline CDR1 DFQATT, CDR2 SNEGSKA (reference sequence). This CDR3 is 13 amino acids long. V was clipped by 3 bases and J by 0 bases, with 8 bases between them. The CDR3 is CSASRDVNTEAFF. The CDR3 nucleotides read TGCAGTGCTAGCAGGGACGTGAACACTGAAGCTTTCTTT.

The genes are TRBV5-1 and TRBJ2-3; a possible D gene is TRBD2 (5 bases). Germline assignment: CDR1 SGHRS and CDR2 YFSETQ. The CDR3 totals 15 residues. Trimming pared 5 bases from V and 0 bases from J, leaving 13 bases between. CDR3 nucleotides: TGCGCCAGCAGGGCGGGCTATGCGAGCACAGATACGCAGTATTTT. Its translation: CASRAGYASTDTQYF.

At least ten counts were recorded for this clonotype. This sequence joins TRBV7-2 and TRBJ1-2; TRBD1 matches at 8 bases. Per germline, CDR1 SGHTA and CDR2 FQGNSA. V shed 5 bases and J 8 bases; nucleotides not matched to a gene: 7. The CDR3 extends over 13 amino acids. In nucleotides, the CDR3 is TGTGCCAGCAGCGCGGGACAGGATTTAGGCTACACCTTC. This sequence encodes CASSAGQDLGYTF.

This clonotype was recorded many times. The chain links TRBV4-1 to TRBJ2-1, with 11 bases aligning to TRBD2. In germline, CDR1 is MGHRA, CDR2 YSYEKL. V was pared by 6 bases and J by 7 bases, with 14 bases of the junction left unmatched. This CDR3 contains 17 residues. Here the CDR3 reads CASRPTSGGASVNEQFF. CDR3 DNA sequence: TGCGCCAGCAGGCCAACTAGCGGGGGCGCCTCGGTTAATGAGCAGTTCTTC.

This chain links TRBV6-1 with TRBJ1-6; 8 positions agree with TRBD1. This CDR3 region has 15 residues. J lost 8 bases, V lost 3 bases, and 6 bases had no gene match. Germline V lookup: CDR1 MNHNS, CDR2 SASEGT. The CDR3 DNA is TGTGCCAGCAGTGAGTGGACAGGGATACATTCACCCCTCCACTTT. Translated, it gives CASSEWTGIHSPLHF.

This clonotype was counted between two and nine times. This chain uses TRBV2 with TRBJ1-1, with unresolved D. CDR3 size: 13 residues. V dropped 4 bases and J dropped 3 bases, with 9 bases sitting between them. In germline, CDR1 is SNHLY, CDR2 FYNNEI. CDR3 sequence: CASSGYMDTEAFF. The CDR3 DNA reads TGTGCCAGCAGTGGGTATATGGACACTGAAGCTTTCTTT.

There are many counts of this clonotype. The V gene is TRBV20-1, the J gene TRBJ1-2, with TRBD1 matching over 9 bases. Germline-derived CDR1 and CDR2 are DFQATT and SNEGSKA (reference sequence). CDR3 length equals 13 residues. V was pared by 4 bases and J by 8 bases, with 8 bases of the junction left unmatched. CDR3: CSAIRQGVSGYTF. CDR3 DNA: TGCAGTGCTATAAGACAGGGGGTCTCCGGCTACACCTTC.

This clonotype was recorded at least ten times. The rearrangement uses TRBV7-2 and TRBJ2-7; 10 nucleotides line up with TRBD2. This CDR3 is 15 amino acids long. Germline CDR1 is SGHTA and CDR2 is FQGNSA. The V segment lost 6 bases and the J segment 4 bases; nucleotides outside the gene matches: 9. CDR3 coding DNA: TGTGCCAGCAGTCCTCAGCGGGGGGGCGGGTACGAGCAGTACTTC. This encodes CASSPQRGGGYEQYF.

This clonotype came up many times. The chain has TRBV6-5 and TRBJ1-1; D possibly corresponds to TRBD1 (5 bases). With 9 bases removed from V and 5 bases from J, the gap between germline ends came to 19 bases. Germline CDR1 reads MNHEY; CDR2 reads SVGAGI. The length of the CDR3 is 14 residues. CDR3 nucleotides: TGTGCCAGTTTCCCATTCAGGGCGGGGACTGAAGCTTTCTTT. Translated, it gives CASFPFRAGTEAFF.

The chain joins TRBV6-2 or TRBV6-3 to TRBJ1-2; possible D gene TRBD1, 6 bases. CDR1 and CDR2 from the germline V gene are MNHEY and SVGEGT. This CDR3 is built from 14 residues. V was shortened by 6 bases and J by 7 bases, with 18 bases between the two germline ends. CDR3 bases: TGTGCCAGCAGCCCTGGACAGCGGTGGAGTGGCTACACCTTC. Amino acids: CASSPGQRWSGYTF.

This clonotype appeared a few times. The CDR3 loop reads CAISDKGTVAGELFF. Written as DNA, the CDR3 is TGTGCCATCAGTGATAAGGGGACAGTGGCCGGGGAGCTGTTTTTT. V is TRBV10-3 and J is TRBJ2-2; 7 bases align to TRBD1. Trimming at V came to 3 bases and at J to 6 bases, leaving 7 bases not matched to a gene. CDR3 length: 15 amino acids. CDR1 ENHRY and CDR2 SYGVKD come from the germline V gene.

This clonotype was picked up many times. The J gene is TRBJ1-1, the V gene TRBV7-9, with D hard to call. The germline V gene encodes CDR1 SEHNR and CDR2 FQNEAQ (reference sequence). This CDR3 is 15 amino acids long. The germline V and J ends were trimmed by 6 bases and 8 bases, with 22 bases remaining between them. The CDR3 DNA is TGTGCCAGCAGGGCTGCTGGGGAGGATCGACTGGAAGCTTTCTTT. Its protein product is CASRAAGEDRLEAFF.

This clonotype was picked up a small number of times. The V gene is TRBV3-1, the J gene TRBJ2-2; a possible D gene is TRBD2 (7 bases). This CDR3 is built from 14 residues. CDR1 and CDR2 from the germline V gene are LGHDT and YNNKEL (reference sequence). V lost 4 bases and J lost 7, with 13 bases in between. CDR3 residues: CASSRRGADGELFF. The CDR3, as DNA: TGTGCCAGCAGCCGTCGGGGGGCGGACGGGGAGCTGTTTTTT.

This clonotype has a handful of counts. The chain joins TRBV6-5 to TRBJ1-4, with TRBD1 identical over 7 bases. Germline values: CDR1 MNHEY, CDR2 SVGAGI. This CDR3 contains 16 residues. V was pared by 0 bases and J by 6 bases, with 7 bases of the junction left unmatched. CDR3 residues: CASSYSWDSEDEKLFF. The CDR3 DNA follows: TGTGCCAGCAGTTACTCGTGGGACAGTGAGGATGAAAAACTGTTTTTT.

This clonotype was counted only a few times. In nucleotides, the CDR3 is TGTGCCAGCAGCAGGCCCCGAGCGGGGGGAACAGATACGCAGTATTTT. This translates into CASSRPRAGGTDTQYF. This rearrangement joins TRBV7-9 to TRBJ2-3; 9 positions agree with TRBD2. Germline lookup yields CDR1 SEHNR and CDR2 FQNEAQ (reference sequence). With V trimmed by 5 bases and J by 3 bases, 9 bases remained unmatched. This CDR3 is 16 amino acids long.